A single T cell receptor beta chain is shown here with its context. The data stem from a study of cytomegalovirus exposure and HLA in healthy donors. This CDR3 is built from 14 residues. Deletions cut 3 bases from V and 4 bases from J, with 12 bases between. Germline lookup yields CDR1 SGDLS and CDR2 YYNGEE. Measured with immunoSEQ multiplex PCR; TCRdb has only the in-frame clones, and not every one. The sample lists under 150,000 clones, approximately 86% occurring once. Sequencing was done on a sample of PBMCs. The chain carries TRBV9 and TRBJ2-3; the D is unclear. The sequence was obtained from a man aged 18 to 30 in good health and CMV-seropositive. The CDR3 nucleotides read TGTGCCAGCAGCGCCGCGTCGCAGGCAGATACGCAGTATTTT. Translated: CASSAASQADTQYF.